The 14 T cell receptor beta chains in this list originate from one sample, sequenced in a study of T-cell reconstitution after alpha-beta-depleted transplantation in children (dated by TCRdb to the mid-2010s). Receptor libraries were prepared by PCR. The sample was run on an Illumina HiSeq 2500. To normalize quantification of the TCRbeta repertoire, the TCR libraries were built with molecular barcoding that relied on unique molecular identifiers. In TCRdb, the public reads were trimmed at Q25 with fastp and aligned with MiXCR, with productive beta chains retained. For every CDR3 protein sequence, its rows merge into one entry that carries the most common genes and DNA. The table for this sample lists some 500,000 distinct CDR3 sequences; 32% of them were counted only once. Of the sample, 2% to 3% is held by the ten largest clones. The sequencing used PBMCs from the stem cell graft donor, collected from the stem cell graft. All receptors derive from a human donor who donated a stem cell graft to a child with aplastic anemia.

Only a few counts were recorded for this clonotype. Here the CDR3 DNA reads TGTGCCAGCAGTTACTCGATACTAGCGGGAGTCCCGGATACGCAGTATTTT. Protein product: CASSYSILAGVPDTQYF. The chain carries TRBV6-5 and TRBJ2-3, with 11 bases fitting TRBD2. Germline V gene sequence: CDR1 MNHEY, CDR2 SVGAGI. CDR3 length: 17 residues. V gave up 0 bases and J gave up 6 bases; unmatched junction bases: 8.

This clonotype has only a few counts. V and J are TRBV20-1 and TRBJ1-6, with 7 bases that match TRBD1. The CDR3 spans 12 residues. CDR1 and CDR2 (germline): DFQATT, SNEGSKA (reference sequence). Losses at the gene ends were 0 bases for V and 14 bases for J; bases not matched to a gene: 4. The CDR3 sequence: CSARDPGGTLHF. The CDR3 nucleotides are TGCAGTGCTAGAGATCCAGGGGGAACCCTCCACTTT.

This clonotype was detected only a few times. CDR3 sequence (DNA): TGCAGTGCTAGGGAACTTAGCGGTCACAATGAGCAGTTCTTC. Encoded protein: CSARELSGHNEQFF. The chain employs TRBV20-1 and TRBJ2-1, with D possibly being TRBD2 (6 bases). The CDR3 covers 14 residues. Trimming pared 3 bases from V and 5 bases from J, leaving 14 bases between. In germline, CDR1 is DFQATT, CDR2 SNEGSKA (reference sequence).

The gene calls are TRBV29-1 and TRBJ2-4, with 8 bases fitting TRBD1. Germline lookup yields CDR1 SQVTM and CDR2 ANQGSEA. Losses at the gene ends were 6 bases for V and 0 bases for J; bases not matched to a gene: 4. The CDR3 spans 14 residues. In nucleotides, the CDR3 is TGCAGCGTGCCTGACAGGGGAGCCAAAAACATTCAGTACTTC. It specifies CSVPDRGAKNIQYF.

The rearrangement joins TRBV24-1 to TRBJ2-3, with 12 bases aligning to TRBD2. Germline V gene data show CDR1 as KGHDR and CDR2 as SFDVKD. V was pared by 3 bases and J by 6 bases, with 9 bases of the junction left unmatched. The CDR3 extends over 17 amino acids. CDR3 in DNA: TGTGCCACCAGTGATCGACTAGCGGGAGTCCTCCGGGATACGCAGTATTTT. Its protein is CATSDRLAGVLRDTQYF.

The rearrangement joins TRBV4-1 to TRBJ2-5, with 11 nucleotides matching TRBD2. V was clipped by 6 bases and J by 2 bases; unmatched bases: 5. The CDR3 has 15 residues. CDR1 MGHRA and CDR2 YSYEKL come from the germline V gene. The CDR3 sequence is CASSKGLADQETQYF. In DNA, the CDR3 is TGCGCCAGCAGTAAGGGACTAGCGGATCAAGAGACCCAGTACTTC.

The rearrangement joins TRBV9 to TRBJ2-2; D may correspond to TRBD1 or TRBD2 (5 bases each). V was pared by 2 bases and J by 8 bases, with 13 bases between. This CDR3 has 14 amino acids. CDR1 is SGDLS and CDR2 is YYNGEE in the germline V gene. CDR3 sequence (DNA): TGTGCCAGCAGCGTCGGGGCGCCCCAGGGGGAGCTGTTTTTT. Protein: CASSVGAPQGELFF.

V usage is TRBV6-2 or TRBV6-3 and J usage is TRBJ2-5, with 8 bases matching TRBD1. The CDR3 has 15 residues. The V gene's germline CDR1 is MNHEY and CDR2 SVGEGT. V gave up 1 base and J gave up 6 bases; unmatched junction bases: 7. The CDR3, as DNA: TGTGCCAGCAGTTACTTCCAGGGGGCGCAACAGACCCAGTACTTC. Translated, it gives CASSYFQGAQQTQYF.

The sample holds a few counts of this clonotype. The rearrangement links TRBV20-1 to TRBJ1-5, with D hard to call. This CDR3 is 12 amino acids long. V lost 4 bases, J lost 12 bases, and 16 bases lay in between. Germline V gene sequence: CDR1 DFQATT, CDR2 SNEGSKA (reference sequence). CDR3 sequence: CSATVVRQSQHF. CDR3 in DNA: TGCAGTGCTACCGTAGTGCGGCAAAGCCAGCATTTT.

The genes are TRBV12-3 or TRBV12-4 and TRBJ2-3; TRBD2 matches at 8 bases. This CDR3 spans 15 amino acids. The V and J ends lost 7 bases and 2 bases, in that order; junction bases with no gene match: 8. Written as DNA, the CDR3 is TGTGCCAGCACCCTGACGACTAGCGACACAGATACGCAGTATTTT. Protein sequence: CASTLTTSDTDTQYF.

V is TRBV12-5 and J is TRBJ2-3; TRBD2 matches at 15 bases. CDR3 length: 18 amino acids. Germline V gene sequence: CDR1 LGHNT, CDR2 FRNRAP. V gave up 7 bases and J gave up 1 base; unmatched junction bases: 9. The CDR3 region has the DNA TGTGCTAGTGCTCGCGGACTAGCGGGAGGGGGGGGCACAGATACGCAGTATTTT. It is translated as CASARGLAGGGGTDTQYF.

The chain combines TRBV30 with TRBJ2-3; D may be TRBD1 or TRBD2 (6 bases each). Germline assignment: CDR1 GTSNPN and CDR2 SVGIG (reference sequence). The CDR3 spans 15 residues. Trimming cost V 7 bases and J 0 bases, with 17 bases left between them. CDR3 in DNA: TGTGCCTTGCTCAGGGGAGGATCGAGCACAGATACGCAGTATTTT. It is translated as CALLRGGSSTDTQYF.

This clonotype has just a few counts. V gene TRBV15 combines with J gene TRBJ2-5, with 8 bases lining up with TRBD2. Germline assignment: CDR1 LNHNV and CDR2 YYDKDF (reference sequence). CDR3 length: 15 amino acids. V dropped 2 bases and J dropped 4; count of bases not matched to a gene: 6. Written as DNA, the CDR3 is TGTGCCACCAGCAGATCTCTGCGGGGGGTAGAGACCCAGTACTTC. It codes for CATSRSLRGVETQYF.

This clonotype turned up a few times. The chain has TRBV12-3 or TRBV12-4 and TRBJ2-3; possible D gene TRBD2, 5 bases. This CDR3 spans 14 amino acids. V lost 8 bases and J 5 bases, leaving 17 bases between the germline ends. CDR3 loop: CASGEGGGGDTQYF. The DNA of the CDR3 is TGTGCCAGCGGTGAAGGAGGTGGTGGAGATACGCAGTATTTT.